The rows below give T cell receptor beta chains drawn from one sample of a study of cytomegalovirus exposure and HLA in healthy donors. Produced via immunoSEQ multiplex PCR; TCRdb's table is partial and in-frame only. The sample yields about 100,000 clones, roughly 80% seen once. The sequencing sample was made of PBMCs. Every receptor here comes from a man aged 35 to 55 in good health and CMV-seropositive. Both conserved end residues are part of each CDR3. D genes are given only for firm matches. Size is stated for part of the rows, as once, few or many counts, or as a class when the clone is expanded.

size	V	D	length	J	CDR3	DNA
-	TRBV2	-	11	TRBJ2-4	CASSEASTQYF	TGTGCCAGCAGTGAAGCTAGCACCCAGTACTTC
once	TRBV2	-	14	TRBJ2-7	CASSRGHNSYEQYF	TGTGCCAGCTCCCGAGGGCACAACTCCTACGAGCAGTACTTC
-	TRBV13	-	18	TRBJ2-1	CASSSRLGANPSYNEQFF	TGTGCCAGCAGCTCCCGCCTGGGAGCGAACCCATCCTACAATGAGCAGTTCTTC
-	TRBV11-2	TRBD1	16	TRBJ1-1	CASSPSTGYMNTEAFF	TGTGCCAGCAGCCCCTCGACAGGGTATATGAACACTGAAGCTTTCTTT
-	TRBV7-9	TRBD2	16	TRBJ2-5	CASSRGTTGGLETQYF	TGTGCCAGCAGCCGGGGGACTACAGGAGGTTTAGAGACCCAGTACTTC
-	TRBV27	-	13	TRBJ2-7	CASSRQFHHEQYF	TGTGCCAGCAGCCGACAGTTCCACCACGAGCAGTACTTC
-	TRBV5-1	TRBD1	14	TRBJ2-7	CASSSGQEPYEQYF	TGCGCCAGCAGCTCGGGACAGGAGCCCTACGAGCAGTACTTC
-	TRBV5-4	-	16	TRBJ1-3	CASSLGHPSSGNTIYF	TGTGCCAGCAGCTTGGGGCACCCGTCATCTGGAAACACCATATATTTT
-	TRBV6-5	-	13	TRBJ2-3	CASRGGFTDTQYF	TGTGCCAGCAGAGGCGGGTTCACAGATACGCAGTATTTT
-	TRBV10-2	-	13	TRBJ1-4	CATKKELNEKLFF	TGCGCCACTAAAAAGGAGCTTAATGAAAAACTGTTTTTT
once	TRBV6-6	TRBD2	16	TRBJ2-3	CASSYGLAGNWDTQYF	TGTGCCAGCAGTTATGGACTAGCGGGGAATTGGGATACGCAGTATTTT
-	TRBV5-1	-	12	TRBJ2-5	CASSEAEETQYF	TGCGCCAGCAGCGAAGCTGAAGAGACCCAGTACTTC
-	TRBV7-8	-	12	TRBJ2-3	CASSLGADTQYF	TGTGCCAGCAGCTTAGGAGCAGATACGCAGTATTTT
-	TRBV28	-	11	TRBJ1-4	CAIGTYEKLFF	TGTGCCATAGGGACATATGAAAAACTGTTTTTT
-	TRBV7-9	TRBD2	15	TRBJ2-1	CASSLGLAERNEQFF	TGTGCCAGCAGCTTAGGGCTAGCGGAGAGGAATGAGCAGTTCTTC
few	TRBV11-2	-	13	TRBJ2-7	CASSLTVSYEQYF	TGTGCCAGCAGCTTAACAGTCTCCTACGAGCAGTACTTC
-	TRBV10-3	TRBD2	15	TRBJ2-3	CAISEGLAGADTQYF	TGTGCCATCAGTGAGGGACTAGCGGGGGCAGATACGCAGTATTTT
-	TRBV7-2	-	16	TRBJ2-7	CASSLQPGETSYEQYF	TGTGCCAGCAGCCTTCAACCCGGTGAAACCTCCTACGAGCAGTACTTC
-	TRBV11-2	-	12	TRBJ2-1	CASSTDNNEQFF	TGTGCCAGCAGCACAGATAACAATGAGCAGTTCTTC
few	TRBV6-1	-	15	TRBJ1-6	CASSSPGDRNSPLHF	TGTGCCAGCAGTAGCCCGGGGGATCGCAATTCACCCCTCCACTTT
-	TRBV28	TRBD2	16	TRBJ2-7	CASSLSGGSGSYEQYF	TGTGCCAGCAGTTTGAGTGGGGGTAGCGGGAGTTACGAGCAGTACTTC